What follows are 5 T cell receptor beta chains derived from one specimen sequenced in a study of monozygotic twins with inflammatory bowel disease. TCRdb reanalyzed the 5' RACE reads, giving one entry per CDR3 protein sequence and no DNA. This repertoire includes approximately 330,000 distinct CDR3 sequences. Sequencing input: blood. All receptors come from a human donor with ulcerative colitis or Crohn's disease, or a healthy co-twin of an affected twin (not recorded which).

The rearrangement links TRBV14 to TRBJ2-7. This CDR3 is built from 14 residues. Germline V gene sequence: CDR1 SGHDN, CDR2 FVKESK. CDR3: CASSQQRHPYEQYF.

The gene calls are TRBV7-2 and TRBJ2-5; TCRdb lists TRBD2, though no DNA is available to test this call. The germline gives CDR1 SGHTA, CDR2 FQGNSA. The CDR3 runs 16 residues. The CDR3 here is CASSLGIAGEQETQYF.

The rearrangement uses TRBV3-1 and TRBJ2-7. In germline, CDR1 is LGHDT, CDR2 YNNKEL (reference sequence). The CDR3 spans 13 residues. CDR3 protein: CASSRLLTTEQYF.

The gene calls are TRBV29-1 and TRBJ1-3; TCRdb names TRBD1, which stays unverified in the absence of DNA. Looked up from germline, CDR1 is SQVTM and CDR2 is ANQGSEA. The CDR3 spans 12 residues. CDR3 sequence reads: CSVEAGGDTIYF.

This CDR3 is CASSFRGYQNQPQHF. The rearrangement uses TRBV12-3 or TRBV12-4 and TRBJ1-5; checking the TCRdb D call of TRBD1 is not possible without DNA. The CDR3 runs 15 residues.